This is a list of T cell receptor beta chains from one sample in a study of breast tumors, draining lymph nodes, adjacent tissues. Using its own MiXCR run on the multiplex PCR reads, TCRdb lists one record per CDR3 protein. The sample has about 100,000 distinct CDR3 sequences; around 20% are singletons. The sample was axillary lymph node tissue. The receptors originated from a female donor with breast cancer. Some clones in this sample may be carry-over from other donors' samples. The CDR3 runs from the conserved cysteine through the conserved F or W. D genes are given only for firm matches. Where a row states a size, it is once, few, many or the class of an expanded clone; other rows omit it.

j_call clone_size v_call d_call cdr3_aa cdr3_nt
TRBJ1-3 - TRBV18 - CASSLQASSGNTIYF TGTGCCAGCTCACTACAGGCGAGCTCTGGAAACACCATATATTTT
TRBJ2-3 many TRBV2 TRBD1 CASSEALQGADTQYF TGTGCCAGCAGTGAAGCTTTACAGGGGGCAGATACGCAGTATTTT
TRBJ2-2 many TRBV5-1 TRBD2 CASSLVASGGSTGELFF TGCGCCAGCAGCTTGGTAGCTAGCGGGGGGTCCACCGGGGAGCTGTTTTTT
TRBJ2-2 many TRBV4-1 - CASSQDAASAYTELFF TGCGCCAGCAGCCAAGATGCGGCTAGCGCGTACACGGAGCTGTTTTTT
TRBJ1-6 many TRBV28 - CASSPNRAASPLHF TGTGCCAGCAGCCCGAATCGGGCCGCTTCACCCCTCCACTTT
TRBJ2-7 many TRBV10-2 - CASSESAYEQYF TGCGCCAGCAGTGAGTCGGCCTACGAGCAGTACTTC
TRBJ1-4 few TRBV6-5 - CASSYFQGGEKLFF TGTGCCAGCAGTTACTTTCAGGGAGGGGAAAAACTGTTTTTT
TRBJ2-2 many TRBV10-3 - CAISGRRDTTTGELFF TGTGCCATCAGTGGTCGGCGGGACACCACCACCGGGGAGCTGTTTTTT
TRBJ1-4 - TRBV4-1 - CASSQTGTTNEKLFF TGCGCCAGCAGCCAAACAGGGACAACTAATGAAAAACTGTTTTTT
TRBJ1-5 many TRBV3-1 - CASSQYIGEAQPQHF TGTGCCAGCAGCCAATATATCGGGGAAGCTCAGCCCCAGCATTTT
TRBJ2-6 few TRBV11-2 TRBD2 CASTPRTSGSFSGANVLTF TGTGCCAGCACCCCTCGAACTAGCGGGAGTTTTTCCGGGGCCAACGTCCTGACTTTC